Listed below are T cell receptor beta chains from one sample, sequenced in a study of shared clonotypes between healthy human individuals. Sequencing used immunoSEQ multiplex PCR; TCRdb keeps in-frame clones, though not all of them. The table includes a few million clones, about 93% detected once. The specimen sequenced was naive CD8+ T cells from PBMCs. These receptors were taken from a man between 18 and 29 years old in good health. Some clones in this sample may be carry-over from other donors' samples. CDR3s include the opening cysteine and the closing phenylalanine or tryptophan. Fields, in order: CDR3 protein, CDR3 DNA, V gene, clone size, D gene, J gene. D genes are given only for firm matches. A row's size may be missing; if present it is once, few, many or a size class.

CDR3: CASSTHPSPHEQFF; DNA: TGTGCCAGCAGCACCCACCCCTCCCCCCATGAGCAGTTCTTC; V: TRBV7-9; size: -; D: -; J: TRBJ2-1
CDR3: CATSGRSLASYEQYF; DNA: TGTGCCACAAGCGGGAGGAGCTTGGCCTCCTACGAGCAGTACTTC; V: TRBV10-3; size: -; D: TRBD2; J: TRBJ2-7
CDR3: CASSPLEYNEQFF; DNA: TGCGCCAGCAGCCCGCTTGAGTACAATGAGCAGTTCTTC; V: TRBV4-3; size: -; D: -; J: TRBJ2-1
CDR3: CASSVNRASTDTQYF; DNA: TGTGCCAGCAGCGTTAACAGGGCGAGCACAGATACGCAGTATTTT; V: TRBV9; size: -; D: -; J: TRBJ2-3
CDR3: CAPGGTSYEQYF; DNA: TGTGCACCAGGGGGCACTTCCTACGAGCAGTACTTC; V: TRBV2; size: once; D: TRBD1; J: TRBJ2-7
CDR3: CASSDRAGTGELFF; DNA: TGTGCCAGCTCTGACAGGGCGGGTACCGGGGAGCTGTTTTTT; V: TRBV27; size: -; D: TRBD1; J: TRBJ2-2
CDR3: CASSLVREVREQYF; DNA: TGTGCCAGCAGCTTAGTCCGGGAGGTGAGGGAGCAGTACTTC; V: TRBV11-2; size: once; D: TRBD2; J: TRBJ2-7
CDR3: CASSQTAYTAARGTDTQYF; DNA: TGTGCCAGCAGCCAAACCGCCTACACGGCCGCTCGCGGCACAGATACGCAGTATTTT; V: TRBV28; size: -; D: -; J: TRBJ2-3
CDR3: CASTPARGGTEAFF; DNA: TGCGCCAGCACCCCTGCGAGGGGGGGCACTGAAGCTTTCTTT; V: TRBV4-1; size: -; D: -; J: TRBJ1-1
CDR3: CASSLQLAGGSTDTQYF; DNA: TGTGCCAGCAGCTTGCAACTAGCGGGGGGTAGCACAGATACGCAGTATTTT; V: TRBV5-4; size: -; D: TRBD2; J: TRBJ2-3
CDR3: CASRPVGTVEAFF; DNA: TGTGCCAGCAGACCCGTAGGGACCGTTGAAGCTTTCTTT; V: TRBV6-5; size: once; D: -; J: TRBJ1-1
CDR3: CASSWFMGANTEAFF; DNA: TGTGCCAGCAGTTGGTTTATGGGGGCTAACACTGAAGCTTTCTTT; V: TRBV28; size: once; D: -; J: TRBJ1-1
CDR3: CATRTGPETQYF; DNA: TGTGCCACCAGGACAGGCCCAGAGACCCAGTACTTC; V: TRBV27; size: -; D: TRBD1; J: TRBJ2-5
CDR3: CASRAGQETYEQYF; DNA: TGTGCCAGCAGGGCGGGACAGGAGACCTACGAGCAGTACTTC; V: TRBV6-1; size: -; D: TRBD1; J: TRBJ2-7
CDR3: CASSPRLAGGFDEQFF; DNA: TGTGCCAGCAGCCCGAGACTAGCGGGAGGATTCGATGAGCAGTTCTTC; V: TRBV9; size: -; D: TRBD2; J: TRBJ2-1
CDR3: CASSSREGPGEQYF; DNA: TGTGCCAGCAGCTCCCGGGAGGGCCCGGGAGAGCAGTACTTC; V: TRBV7-2; size: -; D: TRBD2; J: TRBJ2-7
CDR3: CASSLEANTEAFF; DNA: TGTGCCAGCAGCCTGGAAGCTAACACTGAAGCTTTCTTT; V: TRBV27; size: -; D: -; J: TRBJ1-1
CDR3: CASSLTLPSRDHSYEQYF; DNA: TGTGCCAGCAGCTTAACCCTTCCTTCCAGGGACCATTCCTACGAGCAGTACTTC; V: TRBV11-2; size: -; D: -; J: TRBJ2-7
CDR3: CASSHNPQGDTQYF; DNA: TGTGCCAGCAGCCATAACCCGCAGGGGGATACGCAGTATTTT; V: TRBV11-2; size: -; D: -; J: TRBJ2-3
CDR3: CASSQEPVGNGYTF; DNA: TGCGCCAGCAGCCAAGAACCCGTGGGAAATGGCTACACCTTC; V: TRBV4-1; size: -; D: -; J: TRBJ1-2
CDR3: CASSHSLWTEAFF; DNA: TGTGCCAGCAGTCACTCCCTTTGGACTGAAGCTTTCTTT; V: TRBV6-5; size: -; D: -; J: TRBJ1-1
CDR3: CASSQRGGGETQYF; DNA: TGTGCCAGCAGCCAACGGGGGGGAGGGGAGACCCAGTACTTC; V: TRBV5-4; size: -; D: TRBD2; J: TRBJ2-5